This T cell receptor beta chain emerged from a study of T cells after yellow fever vaccination. From germline, CDR1 is MNHEY and CDR2 SVGAGI. The CDR3 loop spans 14 amino acids. The J segment lost 4 bases and the V segment lost 2 bases, leaving 1 base of the junction unmatched. TCRdb called the 5' RACE reads again in MiXCR, with one record for every CDR3 protein. The table lists some 600,000 distinct CDR3 sequences, roughly a sixth of them singletons. This clonotype was recorded at least ten times. This chain uses TRBV6-5 with TRBJ2-2, with 7 bases matching TRBD2. This receptor was identified in a man between 18 and 29 years old who received the YFV17D yellow fever vaccine. The sequencing used PBMCs, collected 5 days after the first yellow fever vaccination. The CDR3 region is CASSYGGGTGELFF. The CDR3 nucleotides are TGTGCCAGCAGTTACGGGGGGGGCACCGGGGAGCTGTTTTTT.